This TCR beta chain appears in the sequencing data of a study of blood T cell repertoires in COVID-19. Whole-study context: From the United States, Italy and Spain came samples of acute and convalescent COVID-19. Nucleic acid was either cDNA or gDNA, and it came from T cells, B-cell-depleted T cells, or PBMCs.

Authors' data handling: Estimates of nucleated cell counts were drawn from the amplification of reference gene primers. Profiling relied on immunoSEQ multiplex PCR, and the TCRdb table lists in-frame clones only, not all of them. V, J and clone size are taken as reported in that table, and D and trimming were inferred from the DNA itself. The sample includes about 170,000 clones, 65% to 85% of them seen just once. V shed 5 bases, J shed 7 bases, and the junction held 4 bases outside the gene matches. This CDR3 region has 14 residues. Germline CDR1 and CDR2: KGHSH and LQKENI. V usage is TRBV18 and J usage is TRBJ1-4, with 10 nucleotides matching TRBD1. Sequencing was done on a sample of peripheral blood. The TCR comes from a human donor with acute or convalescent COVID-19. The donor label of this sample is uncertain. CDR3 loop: CASSRDRGREKLFF. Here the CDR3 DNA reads TGTGCCAGCTCAAGGGACAGGGGTCGTGAAAAACTGTTTTTT.